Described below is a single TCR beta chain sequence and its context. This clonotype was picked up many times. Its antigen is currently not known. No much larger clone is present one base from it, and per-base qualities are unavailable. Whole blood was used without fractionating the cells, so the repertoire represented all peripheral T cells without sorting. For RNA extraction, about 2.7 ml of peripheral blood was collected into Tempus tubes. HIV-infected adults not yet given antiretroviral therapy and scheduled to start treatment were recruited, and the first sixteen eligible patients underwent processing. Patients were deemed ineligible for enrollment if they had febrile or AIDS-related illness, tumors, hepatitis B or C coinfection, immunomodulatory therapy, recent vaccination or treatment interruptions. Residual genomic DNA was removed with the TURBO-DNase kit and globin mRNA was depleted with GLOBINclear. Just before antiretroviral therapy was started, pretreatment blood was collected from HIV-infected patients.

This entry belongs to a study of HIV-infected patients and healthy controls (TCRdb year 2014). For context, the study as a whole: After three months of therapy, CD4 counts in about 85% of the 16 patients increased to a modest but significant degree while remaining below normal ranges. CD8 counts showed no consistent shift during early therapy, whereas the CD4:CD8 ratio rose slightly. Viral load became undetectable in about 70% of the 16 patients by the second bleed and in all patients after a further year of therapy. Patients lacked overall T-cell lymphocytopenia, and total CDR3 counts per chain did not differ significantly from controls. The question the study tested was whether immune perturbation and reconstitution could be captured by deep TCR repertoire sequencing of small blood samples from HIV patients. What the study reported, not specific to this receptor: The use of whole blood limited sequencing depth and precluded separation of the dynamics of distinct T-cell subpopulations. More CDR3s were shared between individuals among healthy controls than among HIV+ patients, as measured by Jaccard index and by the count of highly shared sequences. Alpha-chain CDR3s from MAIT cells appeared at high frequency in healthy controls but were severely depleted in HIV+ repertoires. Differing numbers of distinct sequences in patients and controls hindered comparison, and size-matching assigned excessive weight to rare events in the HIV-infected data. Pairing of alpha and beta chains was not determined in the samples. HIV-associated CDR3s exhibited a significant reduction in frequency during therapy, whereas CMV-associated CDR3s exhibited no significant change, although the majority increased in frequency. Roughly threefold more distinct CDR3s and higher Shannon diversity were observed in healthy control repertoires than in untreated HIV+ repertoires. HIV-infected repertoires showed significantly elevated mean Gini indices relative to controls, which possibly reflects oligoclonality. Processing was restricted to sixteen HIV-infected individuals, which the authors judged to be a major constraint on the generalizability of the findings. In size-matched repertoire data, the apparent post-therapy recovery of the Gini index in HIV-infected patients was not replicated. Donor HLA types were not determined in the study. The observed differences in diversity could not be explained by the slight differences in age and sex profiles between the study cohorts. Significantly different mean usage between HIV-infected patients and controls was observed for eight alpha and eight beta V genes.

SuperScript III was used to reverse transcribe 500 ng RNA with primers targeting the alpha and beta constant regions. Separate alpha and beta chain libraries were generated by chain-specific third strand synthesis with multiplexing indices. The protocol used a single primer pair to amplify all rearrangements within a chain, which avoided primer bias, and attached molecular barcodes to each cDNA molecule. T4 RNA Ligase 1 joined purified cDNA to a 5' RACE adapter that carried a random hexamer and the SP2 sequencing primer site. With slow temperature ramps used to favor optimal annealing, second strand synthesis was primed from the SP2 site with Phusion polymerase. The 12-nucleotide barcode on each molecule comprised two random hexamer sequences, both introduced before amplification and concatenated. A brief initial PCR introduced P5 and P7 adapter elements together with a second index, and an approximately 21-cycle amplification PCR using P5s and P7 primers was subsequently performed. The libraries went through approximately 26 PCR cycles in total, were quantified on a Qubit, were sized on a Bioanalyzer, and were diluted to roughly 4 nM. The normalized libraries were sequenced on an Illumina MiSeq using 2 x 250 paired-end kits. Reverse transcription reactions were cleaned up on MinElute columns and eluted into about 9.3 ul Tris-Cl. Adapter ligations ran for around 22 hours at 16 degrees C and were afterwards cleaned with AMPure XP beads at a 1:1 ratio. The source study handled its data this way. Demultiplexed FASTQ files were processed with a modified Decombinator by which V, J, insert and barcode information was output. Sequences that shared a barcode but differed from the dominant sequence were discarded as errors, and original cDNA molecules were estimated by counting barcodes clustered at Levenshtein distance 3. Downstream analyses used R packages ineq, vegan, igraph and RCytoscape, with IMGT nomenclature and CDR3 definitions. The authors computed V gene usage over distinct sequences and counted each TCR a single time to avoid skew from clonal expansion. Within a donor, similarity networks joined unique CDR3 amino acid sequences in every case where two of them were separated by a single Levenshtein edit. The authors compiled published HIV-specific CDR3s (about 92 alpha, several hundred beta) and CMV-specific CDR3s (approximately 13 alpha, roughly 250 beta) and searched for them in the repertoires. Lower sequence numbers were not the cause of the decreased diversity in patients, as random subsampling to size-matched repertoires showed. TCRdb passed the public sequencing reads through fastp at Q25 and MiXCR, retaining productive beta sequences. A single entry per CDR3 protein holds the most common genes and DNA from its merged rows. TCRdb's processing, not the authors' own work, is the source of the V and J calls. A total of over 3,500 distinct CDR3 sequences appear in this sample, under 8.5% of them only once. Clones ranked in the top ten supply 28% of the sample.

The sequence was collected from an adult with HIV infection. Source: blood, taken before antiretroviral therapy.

The DNA sequence is as follows: TGTGCCAGCAGTTACGGGCTTGGAACGGGTCAGCCCCAGCATTTT. This translates into CASSYGLGTGQPQHF. The chain is assembled from TRBV6-2 or TRBV6-3 and TRBJ1-5; a confident D gene designation cannot be given. The V and J ends are trimmed by 2 bases and 6 bases, leaving 14 bases between them. CDR1 and CDR2, looked up from the germline V gene, are MNHEY and SVGEGT. The CDR3 measures 15 amino acids from cysteine to phenylalanine. The read is trimmed to its CDR3 DNA, 45 bases read in frame from base 1.